One sample yielded the 32 T cell receptor beta chains listed below, sequenced in a study of identical twins. From the 5' RACE reads, TCRdb called clonotypes with MiXCR, one entry per CDR3 protein. Seen here are 200,000 to 300,000 distinct CDR3 sequences, roughly 7.5% observed once, and the top ten hold around 5%. The sample was also reused in another study, on yellow fever vaccine responses in identical twins.

Sequencing was done on a sample of CD8+ T cells sorted from blood. The source is a woman between 18 and 29 years old in good health.

This chain links TRBV12-3 or TRBV12-4 with TRBJ1-5; D is ambiguous. This CDR3 is 14 amino acids long. V was shortened by 6 bases and J by 0 bases, with 9 bases between the two germline ends. The CDR3 sequence: CASSWAPSNQPQHF. The CDR3 DNA follows: TGTGCCAGCAGCTGGGCCCCTAGCAATCAGCCCCAGCATTTT.

The chain links TRBV11-2 to TRBJ2-5; 10 bases are shared with TRBD2. The V gene's germline CDR1 is SGHAT and CDR2 FQNNGV. The CDR3 contains 15 residues. With V trimmed by 3 bases and J by 1 base, 2 bases remained unmatched. CDR3 region: CASSLGLASQETQYF. The CDR3 DNA reads TGTGCCAGCAGCTTGGGACTAGCGAGCCAAGAGACCCAGTACTTC. Full variable domain (missing parts from reference TRBV11-2 and TRBJ2-5): EAGVAQSPRYKIIEKRQSVAFWCNPISGHATLYWYQQILGQGPKLLIQFQNNGVVDDSQLPKDRFSAERLKGVDSTLKIQPAKLEDSAVYLCASSLGLASQETQYFGPGTRLLVL.

This clonotype has just a few counts. CDR3 amino acids: CASSVEGVSSSYNEQFF. The CDR3 DNA sequence: TGTGCCAGCAGCGTAGAGGGGGTCTCCAGCTCCTACAATGAGCAGTTCTTC. This rearrangement joins TRBV9 to TRBJ2-1, with a weak D call TRBD1 (6 bases). The germline gives CDR1 SGDLS, CDR2 YYNGEE. Trimming removed 0 bases at V and 0 bases at J, with 13 bases between. CDR3 length equals 17 residues.

The chain combines TRBV6-2 or TRBV6-3 with TRBJ2-3, with 13 nucleotides matching TRBD2. This CDR3 is 15 amino acids long. V lost 3 bases to trimming and J lost 7 bases; unmatched junction nucleotides: 4. Germline lookup yields CDR1 MNHEY and CDR2 SVGEGT. The CDR3 bases are TGTGCCAGCAGTTATACTAGCGGGGGGGCAAATACGCAGTATTTT. Amino acid sequence: CASSYTSGGANTQYF.

This chain links TRBV20-1 with TRBJ1-6; 9 nucleotides match TRBD1. J was trimmed by 8 bases and V by 3 bases; bases with no gene match: 5. In germline, CDR1 is DFQATT, CDR2 SNEGSKA (reference sequence). The CDR3 is 14 residues long. The CDR3 DNA sequence: TGCAGTGCTAGGGTCGACAGGGGGGATTCACCCCTCCACTTT. It codes for CSARVDRGDSPLHF.

The table lists this clonotype with many counts. The V and J genes are TRBV2 and TRBJ2-3; D perhaps matches TRBD1 (5 bases). Germline CDR1 and CDR2: SNHLY and FYNNEI. The CDR3 consists of 15 residues. The V gene lost 2 bases and the J gene lost 3 bases, with 12 bases spanning the gap. Here the CDR3 reads CASSEYGALTDTQYF. For the CDR3, the DNA is TGTGCCAGCAGTGAATATGGGGCCCTGACAGATACGCAGTATTTT.

This chain links TRBV7-9 with TRBJ2-1, with D perhaps matching TRBD2 (5 bases). In germline, CDR1 is SEHNR, CDR2 FQNEAQ (reference sequence). V lost 1 base and J 8 bases, leaving 12 bases between the germline ends. The CDR3 runs 14 residues. CDR3 DNA: TGTGCCAGCAGCTTAGTGGGAGTCTTGCATGAGCAGTTCTTC. Its protein product is CASSLVGVLHEQFF.

V is TRBV18 and J is TRBJ1-4; possibly TRBD1 for D (6 bases). This CDR3 contains 14 residues. Germline assignment: CDR1 KGHSH and CDR2 LQKENI. V lost 2 bases, J lost 8 bases, and 12 bases lay in between. This CDR3 is CASSPTGKREKLFF. The CDR3 region has the DNA TGTGCCAGCTCACCAACAGGGAAGAGGGAAAAACTGTTTTTT. Full variable domain (rest looked up from reference TRBV18 and TRBJ1-4): NAGVMQNPRHLVRRRGQEARLRCSPMKGHSHVYWYRQLPEEGLKFMVYLQKENIIDESGMPKERFSAEFPKEGPSILRIQQVVRGDSAAYFCASSPTGKREKLFFGSGTQLSVL.

The gene calls are TRBV10-2 and TRBJ2-7, with no clear D. Germline-derived CDR1 and CDR2 are WSHSY and SAAADI. Trimming pared 6 bases from V and 5 bases from J, leaving 14 bases between. CDR3 length: 13 residues. CDR3 in DNA: TGCGCCAGCAGCGAAGGAGACCAGGACGAGCAGTACGTC. Amino acids: CASSEGDQDEQYV.

This chain joins TRBV18 and TRBJ2-5; possibly TRBD2 for D (6 bases). The V end lost 0 bases, the J end lost 9 bases, and 20 bases lay between the germline ends. CDR3 length: 16 amino acids. Germline V lookup: CDR1 KGHSH, CDR2 LQKENI. The CDR3 coding sequence is TGTGCCAGCTCACCACCCTCGGCCCCCGAGCGGGCGGCCCAGTACTTC. Its translation: CASSPPSAPERAAQYF. Combining the CDR3 with reference TRBV18 and TRBJ2-5 gives the whole variable domain NAGVMQNPRHLVRRRGQEARLRCSPMKGHSHVYWYRQLPEEGLKFMVYLQKENIIDESGMPKERFSAEFPKEGPSILRIQQVVRGDSAAYFCASSPPSAPERAAQYFGPGTRLLVL.

The CDR3 protein is CASSPRYTGELFF. The CDR3 DNA is TGTGCCAGCAGCCCCCGTTACACCGGGGAGCTGTTTTTT. V gene TRBV13 combines with J gene TRBJ2-2; no clear D gene. V dropped 5 bases and J dropped 3 bases, with 7 bases sitting between them. The CDR3 length is 13 residues. In germline, CDR1 is PRHDT, CDR2 FYEKMQ (reference sequence).

This clonotype was counted ten times or more. The CDR3 reads CASGGNQPQHF. The CDR3 bases are TGTGCCAGTGGGGGAAATCAGCCCCAGCATTTT. The chain employs TRBV19 and TRBJ1-5; tentative D call: TRBD1 (5 bases). Trimming pared 8 bases from V and 4 bases from J, leaving 6 bases between. The CDR3 extends over 11 amino acids. In germline, CDR1 is LNHDA, CDR2 SQIVND (reference sequence).

In this sample, this clonotype turned up a few times. V and J are TRBV4-1 and TRBJ2-1, with 8 bases fitting TRBD1. With V trimmed by 0 bases and J by 5 bases, 18 bases remained unmatched. The CDR3 loop spans 20 amino acids. CDR1 is MGHRA, CDR2 YSYEKL, per germline. This chain's CDR3 is CASSQERTDRVPNYDNEQFF. CDR3 coding DNA: TGCGCCAGCAGCCAAGAAAGGACGGACAGGGTGCCCAATTATGACAATGAGCAGTTCTTC.

This clonotype was counted only a few times. This chain joins TRBV12-3 or TRBV12-4 and TRBJ2-7, with D perhaps TRBD2 (7 bases). V shed 3 bases and J shed 5 bases, with 17 bases lying between them. The CDR3 sequence is 15 residues long. The DNA of the CDR3 is TGTGCCAGCAGTTTCCAAGGGGGAGGGTTCGACGAGCAGTACTTC. The encoded protein is CASSFQGGGFDEQYF.

This sequence joins TRBV20-1 and TRBJ2-2; unclear D gene. The CDR3 is 17 amino acids. Germline V lookup: CDR1 DFQATT, CDR2 SNEGSKA (reference sequence). The germline V and J ends were trimmed by 0 bases and 0 bases, with 14 bases remaining between them. In nucleotides, the CDR3 is TGCAGTGCTAGAGATCTTAGAAACCCAACGAACACCGGGGAGCTGTTTTTT. Amino acid sequence: CSARDLRNPTNTGELFF.

The CDR3 DNA sequence: TGTGCCAGCAGCCAAGCGTCGCAGTACGTC. This codes for CASSQASQYV. The chain carries TRBV14 and TRBJ2-7; D unclear. The germline CDR1 and CDR2 sequences are SGHDN and FVKESK. V lost 1 base, J lost 9 bases, and 4 bases lay in between. This CDR3 has 10 residues.

This clonotype was detected many times. J is TRBJ1-2 and V is TRBV29-1; D unresolved. The CDR3 has 15 residues. Trimming cost V 3 bases and J 2 bases, with 16 bases left between them. The germline V gene encodes CDR1 SQVTM and CDR2 ANQGSEA. CDR3 nucleotides: TGCAGCGTTGAGAGGCGGGCCAGTACGAACTATGGCTACACCTTC. The encoded protein is CSVERRASTNYGYTF.

About this clonotype itself: An end of the junction does not agree with germline; a read error may underlie this. The chain combines TRBV10-2 with TRBJ2-5, with D tentatively TRBD2 (6 bases). Germline-derived CDR1 and CDR2 are WSHSY and SAAADI. The CDR3 loop spans 14 amino acids. DNA of the CDR3: TGCCCCAGCACCACCGGGACTCGAGGCGAGACCCAGTACTTC. Translated: CPSTTGTRGETQYF.

This clonotype was observed a handful of times. This chain connects TRBV5-6 to TRBJ2-3; tentative D call: TRBD1 (6 bases). Trimming stripped 3 bases from V and 0 bases from J, with 11 bases between. Germline CDR1 is SGHDT and CDR2 is YYEEEE. There are 15 residues in the CDR3. The CDR3 sequence is CASSWGLPSTDTQYF. The CDR3 DNA reads as TGTGCCAGCAGCTGGGGGCTTCCTAGCACAGATACGCAGTATTTT.

This chain uses TRBV3-1 with TRBJ2-5; TRBD2 aligns across 8 bases. V lost 4 bases and J lost 3; bases outside the gene matches: 10. The germline V gene has CDR1 LGHDT and CDR2 YNNKEL (reference sequence). The CDR3 spans 16 residues. The CDR3 DNA reads TGTGCCAGCAGCCCAAGGGTAACTAGCGGAGAAGAGACCCAGTACTTC. As protein: CASSPRVTSGEETQYF.

The chain uses TRBV20-1 and TRBJ1-1; 10 positions agree with TRBD1. The CDR3 spans 12 residues. Trimming took 6 bases from V and 13 from J; bases not matched to a gene: 11. Germline V gene data show CDR1 as DFQATT and CDR2 as SNEGSKA (reference sequence). CDR3 sequence: CSAPSGTGVIFF. The DNA of the CDR3 is TGCAGTGCCCCCTCCGGGACAGGGGTTATTTTCTTT.

This clonotype was picked up many times. The rearrangement uses TRBV7-9 and TRBJ2-3; no clear D. Trimming removed 2 bases at V and 2 bases at J, with 17 bases between. Germline CDR1 SEHNR, CDR2 FQNEAQ (reference sequence). The length of the CDR3 is 17 residues. The CDR3 nucleotides read TGTGCCAGCAGCTTAAGTACCGGCTACCAACCCACAGATACGCAGTATTTT. Translating it yields CASSLSTGYQPTDTQYF. Full variable domain (remainder filled in from reference TRBV7-9 and TRBJ2-3): DTGVSQNPRHKITKRGQNVTFRCDPISEHNRLYWYRQTLGQGPEFLTYFQNEAQLEKSRLLSDRFSAERPKGSFSTLEIQRTEQGDSAMYLCASSLSTGYQPTDTQYFGPGTRLTVL.

This clonotype was counted only a few times. V and J are TRBV4-1 and TRBJ2-1; 10 nucleotides align to TRBD2. CDR1 is MGHRA, CDR2 YSYEKL, per germline. The CDR3 length is 16 residues. V shed 4 bases and J 9 bases; nucleotides not matched to a gene: 12. CDR3: CASSRTTSGWAGEQFF. In DNA form, the CDR3 reads TGCGCCAGCAGCCGAACGACTAGCGGGTGGGCGGGTGAGCAGTTCTTC.

V and J are TRBV2 and TRBJ1-1; D unclear. The CDR3 spans 10 residues. Trimming cost V 8 bases and J 7 bases, with 8 bases left between them. Germline V lookup: CDR1 SNHLY, CDR2 FYNNEI. CDR3 coding DNA: TGTGCCAGCCGTCCAGATGAAGCTTTCTTT. Translated, it gives CASRPDEAFF. Combining the CDR3 with reference TRBV2 and TRBJ1-1 gives the whole variable domain EPEVTQTPSHQVTQMGQEVILRCVPISNHLYFYWYRQILGQKVEFLVSFYNNEISEKSEIFDDQFSVERPDGSNFTLKIRSTKLEDSAMYFCASRPDEAFFGQGTRLTVV.

This clonotype appeared many times. The rearrangement uses TRBV14 and TRBJ1-2; 9 positions agree with TRBD1. The CDR3 length is 15 residues. The V segment lost 1 base and the J segment 8 bases; nucleotides outside the gene matches: 8. From germline, CDR1 is SGHDN and CDR2 FVKESK. The CDR3 reads CASSQVDRGLRGYTF. In DNA form, the CDR3 reads TGTGCCAGCAGCCAAGTTGACAGGGGGTTACGAGGCTACACCTTC.

This clonotype was seen only a few times. The V gene is TRBV7-9, the J gene TRBJ2-7; the match to TRBD2 covers 8 bases. The germline gives CDR1 SEHNR, CDR2 FQNEAQ (reference sequence). Trimming at V came to 4 bases and at J to 3 bases, leaving 14 bases not matched to a gene. The CDR3 has 17 residues. The CDR3 loop reads CASSSDSGGRTNYEQYF. The CDR3 DNA follows: TGTGCCAGCAGCTCCGATAGTGGCGGGAGGACTAACTACGAGCAGTACTTC.

The sample holds a few counts of this clonotype. The V call is TRBV9, the J call TRBJ1-1, with D uncertain. The germline V and J ends were trimmed by 0 bases and 0 bases, with 9 bases remaining between them. CDR3 size: 15 residues. The germline V gene encodes CDR1 SGDLS and CDR2 YYNGEE. CDR3 residues: CASSVGGGLNTEAFF. CDR3 coding DNA: TGTGCCAGCAGCGTAGGGGGAGGACTGAACACTGAAGCTTTCTTT. The whole variable domain, remainder taken from reference TRBV9 and TRBJ1-1, is DSGVTQTPKHLITATGQRVTLRCSPRSGDLSVYWYQQSLDQGLQFLIQYYNGEERAKGNILERFSAQQFPDLHSELNLSSLELGDSALYFCASSVGGGLNTEAFFGQGTRLTVV.

The chain couples TRBV28 to TRBJ2-7; D might be TRBD1 or TRBD2, each matching 6 bases. Germline V gives CDR1 MDHEN, CDR2 SYDVKM. There are 19 residues in the CDR3. The V end was cut by 7 bases, the J end by 1 base, with 29 bases between. The CDR3 nucleotides read TGTGCCAGCATTCCATCCCCAGCAGTTAGGGGGGACTTATCCTACGAGCAGTACTTC. It specifies CASIPSPAVRGDLSYEQYF.

There are many counts of this clonotype. The rearrangement joins TRBV4-1 to TRBJ2-3, with a weak D call TRBD2 (5 bases). Germline V lookup: CDR1 MGHRA, CDR2 YSYEKL. This CDR3 is 14 amino acids long. The V and J ends lost 2 bases and 4 bases respectively, with 10 bases between them. This CDR3 reads CASSQLAGSDTQYF. CDR3 coding DNA: TGCGCCAGCAGCCAACTAGCAGGTTCAGATACGCAGTATTTT.

The chain is built from TRBV3-1 and TRBJ2-1, with 11 bases aligning to TRBD2. The CDR3 runs 16 residues. CDR1 and CDR2 (germline): LGHDT, YNNKEL (reference sequence). The V gene end was trimmed by 3 bases and the J gene end by 7 bases; junction bases not matched to a gene: 8. In DNA form, the CDR3 reads TGTGCCAGCAGCCAGGATAGCGGGAGGGCCTGGAATGAGCAGTTCTTC. This sequence encodes CASSQDSGRAWNEQFF.

The chain has TRBV7-8 and TRBJ2-7, with D possibly TRBD2 on 6 matching bases. CDR1 SGHVS and CDR2 FQNEAQ come from the germline V gene. The germline V and J ends were trimmed by 2 bases and 5 bases, with 13 bases remaining between them. This CDR3 is built from 14 residues. Written as DNA, the CDR3 is TGTGCCAGCAGCTTACGGCGGGATGTTCACGAGCAGTACTTC. Translated, it gives CASSLRRDVHEQYF.

A few counts support this clonotype. The chain couples TRBV2 to TRBJ2-3; D is unclear. V was pared by 5 bases and J by 2 bases, with 8 bases between. CDR1 and CDR2 from the germline V gene are SNHLY and FYNNEI. This CDR3 contains 13 residues. CDR3 sequence: CASSNGYTDTQYF. The CDR3 DNA reads TGTGCCAGCAGTAACGGATACACAGATACGCAGTATTTT.